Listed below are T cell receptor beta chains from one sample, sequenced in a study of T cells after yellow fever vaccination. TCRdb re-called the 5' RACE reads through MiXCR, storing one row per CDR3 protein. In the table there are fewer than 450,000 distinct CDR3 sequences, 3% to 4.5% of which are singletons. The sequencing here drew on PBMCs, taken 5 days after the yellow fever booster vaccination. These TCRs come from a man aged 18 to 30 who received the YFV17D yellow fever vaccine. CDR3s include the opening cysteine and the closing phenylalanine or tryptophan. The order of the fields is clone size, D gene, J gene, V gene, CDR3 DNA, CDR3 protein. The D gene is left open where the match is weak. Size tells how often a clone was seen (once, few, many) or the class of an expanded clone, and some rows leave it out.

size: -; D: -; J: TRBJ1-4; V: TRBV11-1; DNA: TGTGCCAGCAGCCCAGACAGAGTCGGAGAAAAACTGTTTTTT; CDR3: CASSPDRVGEKLFF
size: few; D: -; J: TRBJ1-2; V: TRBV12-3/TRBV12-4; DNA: TGTGCCAGCAGTTTCCGACAGAACTATGGCTACACCTTC; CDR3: CASSFRQNYGYTF
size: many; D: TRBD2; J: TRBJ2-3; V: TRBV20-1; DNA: TGCAGGGGCTCTAGCGGGGGGAACACAGATACGCAGTATTTT; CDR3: CRGSSGGNTDTQYF
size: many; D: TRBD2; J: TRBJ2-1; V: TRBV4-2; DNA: TGTGCCAGCAGCCAAGATATGGCGGGGGGTCCCGTCCAGGAGCAGTTCTTC; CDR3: CASSQDMAGGPVQEQFF
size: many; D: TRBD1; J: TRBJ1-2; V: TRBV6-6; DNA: TGTGCCAGCAGTGCAGGGACAGGGGGCATCTATGGCTACACCTTC; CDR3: CASSAGTGGIYGYTF
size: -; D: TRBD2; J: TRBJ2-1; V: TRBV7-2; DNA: TGTGCCAGCAGCCCCCGGACTAGCGGGGGCCATTACAATGAGCAGTTCTTC; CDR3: CASSPRTSGGHYNEQFF
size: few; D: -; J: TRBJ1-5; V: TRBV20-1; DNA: TGCAGTGCTAGGGAAGGGACGACGGTCCAGCCCCAGCATTTT; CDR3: CSAREGTTVQPQHF
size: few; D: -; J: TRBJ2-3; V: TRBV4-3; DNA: TGCGCCAGCAGCCAAGAAGGGGGTAGGACAGATACGCAGTATTTT; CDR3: CASSQEGGRTDTQYF
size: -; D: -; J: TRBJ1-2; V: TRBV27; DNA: TGTGCCAGCAGTCCCCGAGCCTACCAAATCTATGGCTACACCTTC; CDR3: CASSPRAYQIYGYTF
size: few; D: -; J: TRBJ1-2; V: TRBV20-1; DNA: TGCAGTGGCCCTACCGCCAACTATGGCTACACCTTC; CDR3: CSGPTANYGYTF
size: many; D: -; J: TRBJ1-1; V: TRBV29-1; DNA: TGCAGCTCGAAGACAGGTTGGAACACTGAAGCTTTCTTT; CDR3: CSSKTGWNTEAFF
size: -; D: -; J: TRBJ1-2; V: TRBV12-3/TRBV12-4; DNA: TGTGCCAGCAGCACCCAGGGGCCTGGAGGCTACACCTTC; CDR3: CASSTQGPGGYTF
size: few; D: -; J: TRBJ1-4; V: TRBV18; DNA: TGTGCCAGCTCACCAGGGCCCTCAACTAATGAAAAACTGTTTTTT; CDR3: CASSPGPSTNEKLFF
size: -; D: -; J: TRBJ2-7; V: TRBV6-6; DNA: TGTGCCAGCACCGACAGTTCCTACGAGCAGTACTTC; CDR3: CASTDSSYEQYF
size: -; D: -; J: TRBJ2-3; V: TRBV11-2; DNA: TGTGCCAGCAGCTTTCTAGGGTTTGCCACAGATACGCAGTATTTT; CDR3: CASSFLGFATDTQYF
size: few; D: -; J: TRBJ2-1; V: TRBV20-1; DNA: TGCAGTGCTCGTCGGGCCGTCTCCTACAATGAGCAGTTCTTC; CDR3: CSARRAVSYNEQFF